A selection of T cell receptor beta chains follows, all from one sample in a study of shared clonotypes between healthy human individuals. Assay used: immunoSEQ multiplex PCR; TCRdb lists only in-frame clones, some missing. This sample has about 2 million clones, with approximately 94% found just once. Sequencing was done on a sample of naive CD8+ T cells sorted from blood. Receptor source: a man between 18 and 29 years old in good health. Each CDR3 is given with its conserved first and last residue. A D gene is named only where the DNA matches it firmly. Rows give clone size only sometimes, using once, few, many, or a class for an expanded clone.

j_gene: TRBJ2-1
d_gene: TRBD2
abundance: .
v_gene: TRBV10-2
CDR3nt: TGCGCCAGCAGTGGATTGAGGCGGGAGGGCCATGCTATCTCCTACAATGAGCAGTTCTTC
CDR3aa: CASSGLRREGHAISYNEQFF

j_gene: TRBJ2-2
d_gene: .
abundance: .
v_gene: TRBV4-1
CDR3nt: TGCGCCAGCAGCCTTGGACGGGGAACCGGGGAGCTGTTTTTT
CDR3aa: CASSLGRGTGELFF

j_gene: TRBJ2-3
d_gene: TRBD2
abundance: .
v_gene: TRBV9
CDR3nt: TGTGCCAGCAGCGTAAAGTTTAGCGGGACTAGCACAGATACGCAGTATTTT
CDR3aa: CASSVKFSGTSTDTQYF

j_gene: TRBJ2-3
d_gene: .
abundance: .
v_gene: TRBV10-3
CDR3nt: TGTGCCATCAGTGAAGGCGGGGGCTTCACAGATACGCAGTATTTT
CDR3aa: CAISEGGGFTDTQYF

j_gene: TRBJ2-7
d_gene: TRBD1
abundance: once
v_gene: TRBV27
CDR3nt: TGTGCCAGCAGTTTTGTTTTCGGACAGGGCTACGAGCAGTACTTC
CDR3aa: CASSFVFGQGYEQYF

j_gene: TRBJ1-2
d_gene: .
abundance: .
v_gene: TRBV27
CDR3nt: TGTGCCAGCAGTTTTGCAGGGAACTATGGCTACACCTTC
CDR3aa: CASSFAGNYGYTF

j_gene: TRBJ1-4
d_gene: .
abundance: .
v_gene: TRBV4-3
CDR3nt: TGCGCCAGCAGCCATGACAGACAGGTCACTAATGAAAAACTGTTTTTT
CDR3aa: CASSHDRQVTNEKLFF

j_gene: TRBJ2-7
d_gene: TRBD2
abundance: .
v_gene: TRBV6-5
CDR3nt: TGTGCCAGCAGTTACCGCGGGACTAGCGGCTCCTACGAGCAGTACTTC
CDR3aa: CASSYRGTSGSYEQYF

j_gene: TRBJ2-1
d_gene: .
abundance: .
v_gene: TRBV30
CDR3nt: TGTGCCTGGGAGGTGGGACGGAATGAGCAGTTCTTC
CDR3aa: CAWEVGRNEQFF

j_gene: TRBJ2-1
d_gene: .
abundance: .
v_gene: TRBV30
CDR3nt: TGTGCCTGGAGCGACCCGGGACTCTACAATGAGCAGTTCTTC
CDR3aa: CAWSDPGLYNEQFF

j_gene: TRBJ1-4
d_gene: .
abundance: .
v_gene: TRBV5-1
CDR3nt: TGCGCCAGCAGCTTGGGGGTAGCCACTAATGAAAAACTGTTTTTT
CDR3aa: CASSLGVATNEKLFF

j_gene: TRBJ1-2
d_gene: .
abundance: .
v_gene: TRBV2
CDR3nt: TGTGCCAGCATTAAGGAGGCAGGAGAGAACTATGGCTACACCTTC
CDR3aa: CASIKEAGENYGYTF

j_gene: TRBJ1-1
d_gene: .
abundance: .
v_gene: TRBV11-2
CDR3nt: TGTGCCAGCAGCTTACTAGTGAACACTGAAGCTTTCTTT
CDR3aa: CASSLLVNTEAFF

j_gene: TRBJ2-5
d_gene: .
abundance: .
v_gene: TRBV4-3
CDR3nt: TGCGCCAGCAGCCAAGATAGAAGTGGGCAGACCCAGTACTTC
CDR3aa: CASSQDRSGQTQYF

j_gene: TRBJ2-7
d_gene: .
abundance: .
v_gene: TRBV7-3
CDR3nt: TGTGCCAGCAGCCCGACTCCCGCCGGGACGGAAGCCTACGAGCAGTACTTC
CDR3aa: CASSPTPAGTEAYEQYF

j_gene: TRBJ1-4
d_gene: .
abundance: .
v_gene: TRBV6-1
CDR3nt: TGTGCCAGCAGTGGCCCGCTAGGGGAAGGGCATGAAAAACTGTTTTTT
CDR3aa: CASSGPLGEGHEKLFF

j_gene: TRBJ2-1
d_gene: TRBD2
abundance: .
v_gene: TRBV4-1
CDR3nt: TGCGCCAGCAGCCATGAGCCCGGGACTAGCGGGATCAATGAGCAGTTCTTC
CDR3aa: CASSHEPGTSGINEQFF

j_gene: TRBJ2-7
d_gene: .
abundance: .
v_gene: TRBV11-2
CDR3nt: TGTGCCAGCAGGCCGGCCGGGGATTCCTACGAGCAGTACTTC
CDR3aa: CASRPAGDSYEQYF

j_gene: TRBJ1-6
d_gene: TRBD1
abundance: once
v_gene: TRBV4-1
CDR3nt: TGCGCCAGCAGCCAATCAGACAGGGGAGATTCACCCCTCCACTTT
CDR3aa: CASSQSDRGDSPLHF

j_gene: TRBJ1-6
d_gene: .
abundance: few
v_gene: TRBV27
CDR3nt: TGTGCCAGCAGTTTATCGGCAGGTTCAGGATCACCCCTCCACTTT
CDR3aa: CASSLSAGSGSPLHF

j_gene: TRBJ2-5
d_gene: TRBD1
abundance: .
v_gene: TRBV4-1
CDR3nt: TGCGCCAGCACTCCAAGATATACACAGGGGTGGGAGACCCAGTACTTC
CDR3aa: CASTPRYTQGWETQYF

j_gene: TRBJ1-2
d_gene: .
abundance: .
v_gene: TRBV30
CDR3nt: TGTGCCTGGAGTGTCGCGGACGGATCTTTCCCTGACTATGGCTACACCTTC
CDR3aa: CAWSVADGSFPDYGYTF

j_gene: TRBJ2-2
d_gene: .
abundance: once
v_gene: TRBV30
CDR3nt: TGTGCCTGGAGGAAGGGACAACCTACCGCGAACACCGGGGAGCTGTTTTTT
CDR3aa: CAWRKGQPTANTGELFF

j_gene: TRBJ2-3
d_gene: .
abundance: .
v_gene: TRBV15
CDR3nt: TGTGCCACCAGCAGGTATACGGGAGATACGCAGTATTTT
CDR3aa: CATSRYTGDTQYF

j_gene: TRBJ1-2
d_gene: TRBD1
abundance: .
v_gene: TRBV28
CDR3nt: TGTGCCACTCTCGGACAGGGGTGGAGAGGTGGCTACACCTTC
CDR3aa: CATLGQGWRGGYTF

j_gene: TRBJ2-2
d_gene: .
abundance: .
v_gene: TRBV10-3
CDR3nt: TGTGCCATCAGTGTGCAAGGAATCAACACCGGGGAGCTGTTTTTT
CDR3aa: CAISVQGINTGELFF

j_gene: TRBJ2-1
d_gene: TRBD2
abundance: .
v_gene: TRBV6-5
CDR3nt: TGTGCCAGCAGTCCTAGCGGGAGTGCTGAGCAGTTCTTC
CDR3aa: CASSPSGSAEQFF

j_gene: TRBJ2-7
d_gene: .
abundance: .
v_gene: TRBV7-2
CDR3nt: TGTGCCAGCAGCTTGGTCAACTCCTACGAGCAGTACTTC
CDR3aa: CASSLVNSYEQYF

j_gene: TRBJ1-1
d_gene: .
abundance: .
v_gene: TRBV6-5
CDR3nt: TGTGCCAGCAGTTACATGACTGGGACTGAAGCTTTCTTT
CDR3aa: CASSYMTGTEAFF

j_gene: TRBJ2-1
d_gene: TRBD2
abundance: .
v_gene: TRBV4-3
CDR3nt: TGCGCCAGCAGCCAAGAGGATACTAGCGGGATAGTCAGCTCCTACAATGAGCAGTTCTTC
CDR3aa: CASSQEDTSGIVSSYNEQFF

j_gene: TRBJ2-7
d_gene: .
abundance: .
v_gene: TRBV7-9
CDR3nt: TGTGCCAGCAGCTCCCCGACAGGCGCACCCTACGAGCAGTACTTC
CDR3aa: CASSSPTGAPYEQYF

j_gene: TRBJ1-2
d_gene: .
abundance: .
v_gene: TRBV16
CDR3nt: TGTGCCAGCAGCGCTAACACTCAGGACTCCTATGGCTACACCTTC
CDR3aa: CASSANTQDSYGYTF

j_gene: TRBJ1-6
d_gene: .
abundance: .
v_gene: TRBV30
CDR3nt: TGTGCCTGGAGCCTCGGGATCTCGGGCTATAATTCACCCCTCCACTTT
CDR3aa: CAWSLGISGYNSPLHF

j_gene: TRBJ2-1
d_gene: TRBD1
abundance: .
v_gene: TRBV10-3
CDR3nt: TGTGCCATCGAAAACGGGACAGGGGTTTTCAATGAGCAGTTCTTC
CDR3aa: CAIENGTGVFNEQFF

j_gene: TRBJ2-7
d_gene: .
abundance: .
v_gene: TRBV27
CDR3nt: TGTGCCAGCAGTTTAGAATCGGGTTACGAGCAGTACTTC
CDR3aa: CASSLESGYEQYF

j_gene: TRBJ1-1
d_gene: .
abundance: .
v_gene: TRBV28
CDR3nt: TGTGCCAGCAGTTTCCGGGGGCGCACTGAAGCTTTCTTT
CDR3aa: CASSFRGRTEAFF

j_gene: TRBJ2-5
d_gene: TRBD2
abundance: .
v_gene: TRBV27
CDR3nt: TGTGCCAGCAGTCCTTCTGCGGGGGAGTACCAAGAGACCCAGTACTTC
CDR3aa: CASSPSAGEYQETQYF

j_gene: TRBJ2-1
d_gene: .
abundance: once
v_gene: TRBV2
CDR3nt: TGTGCCAGCAGTGATGGGTTGCGAGATGAGCAGTTCTTC
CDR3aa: CASSDGLRDEQFF

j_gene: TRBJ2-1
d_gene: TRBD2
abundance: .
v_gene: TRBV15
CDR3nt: TGTGCCACCAGCCGACCTCTAGCGGGAGTGGTGTATGAGCAGTTCTTC
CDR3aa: CATSRPLAGVVYEQFF

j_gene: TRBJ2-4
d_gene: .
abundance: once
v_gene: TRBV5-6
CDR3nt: TGTGCCAGCAGCCTCGCCCTGACACCATCGGGCATTCAGTACTTC
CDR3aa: CASSLALTPSGIQYF

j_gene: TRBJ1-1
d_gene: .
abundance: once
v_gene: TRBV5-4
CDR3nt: TGTGCCAGCAGCTTGGCCATAGGGGGGAACACTGAAGCTTTCTTT
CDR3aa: CASSLAIGGNTEAFF

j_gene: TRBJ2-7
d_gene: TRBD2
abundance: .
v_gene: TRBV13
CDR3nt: TGTGCCAGCAGCCCTAGCGGGAACTACGAGCAGTACTTC
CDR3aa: CASSPSGNYEQYF

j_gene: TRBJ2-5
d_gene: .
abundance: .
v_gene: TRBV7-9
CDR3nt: TGTGCCAGCAGCTTGGGATTTGGGGACGAGACCCAGTACTTC
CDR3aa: CASSLGFGDETQYF

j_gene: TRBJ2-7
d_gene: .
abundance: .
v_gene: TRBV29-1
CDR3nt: TGCAGCGTAGCACTAGACAGTGCCTACGAGCAGTACTTC
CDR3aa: CSVALDSAYEQYF

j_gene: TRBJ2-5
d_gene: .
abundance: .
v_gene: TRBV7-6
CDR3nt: TGTGCCAGCAGCTTAGGCGAGGGGTTACCTGGGGAGACCCAGTACTTC
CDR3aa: CASSLGEGLPGETQYF

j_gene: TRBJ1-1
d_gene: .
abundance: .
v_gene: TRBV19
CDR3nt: TGTGCCAGTAGTACATCGGTGAACACTGAAGCTTTCTTT
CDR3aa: CASSTSVNTEAFF

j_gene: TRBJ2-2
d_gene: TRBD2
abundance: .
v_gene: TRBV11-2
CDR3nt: TGTGCCAGCAGCTTAGATTTAGGAGCTAGCGGGAGGACCGGGGAGCTGTTTTTT
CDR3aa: CASSLDLGASGRTGELFF

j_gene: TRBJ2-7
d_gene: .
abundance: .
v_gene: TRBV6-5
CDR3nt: TGTGCCAGCGAGGGGGGTCGGGGCGAGCAGTACTTC
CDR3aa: CASEGGRGEQYF

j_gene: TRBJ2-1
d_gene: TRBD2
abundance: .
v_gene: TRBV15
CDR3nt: TGTGCCACCAGCATGGGACTAGCGGGAGGCAATGAGCAGTTCTTC
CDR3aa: CATSMGLAGGNEQFF

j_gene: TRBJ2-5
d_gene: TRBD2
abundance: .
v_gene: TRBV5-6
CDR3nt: TGTGCCAGCAGCTTGTGGGGACTAGCCACGGAGACCCAGTACTTC
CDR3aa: CASSLWGLATETQYF

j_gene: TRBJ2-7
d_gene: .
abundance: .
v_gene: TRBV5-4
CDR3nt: TGTGCCAGCAGCCTGGACGGCGCCAGGGGGGTAATTTACGAGCAGTACTTC
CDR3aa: CASSLDGARGVIYEQYF

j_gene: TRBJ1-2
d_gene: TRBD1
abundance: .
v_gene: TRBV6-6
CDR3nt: TGTGCCAGCAGGGAGGACAGGGGAACTAACTATGGCTACACCTTC
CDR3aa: CASREDRGTNYGYTF

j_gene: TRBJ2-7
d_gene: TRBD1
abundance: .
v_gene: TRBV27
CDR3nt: TGTGCCAGCAGTTCCATAGGCCCAGGGACAGGGGGCTTCTACGAGCAGTACTTC
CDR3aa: CASSSIGPGTGGFYEQYF

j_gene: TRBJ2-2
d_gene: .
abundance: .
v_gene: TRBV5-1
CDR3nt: TGCGCCAGCAGCTCGAGGGAATTTTCGAACACCGGGGAGCTGTTTTTT
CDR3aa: CASSSREFSNTGELFF

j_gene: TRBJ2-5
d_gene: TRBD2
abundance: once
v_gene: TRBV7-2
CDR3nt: TGTGCCAGCAGCTTAGATGTAATAGCGGGAGTGTACCAAGAGACCCAGTACTTC
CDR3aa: CASSLDVIAGVYQETQYF

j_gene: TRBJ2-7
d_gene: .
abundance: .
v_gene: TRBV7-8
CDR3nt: TGTGCCAGCAGCGCCCGGGACATCTCCTACGAGCAGTACTTC
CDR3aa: CASSARDISYEQYF

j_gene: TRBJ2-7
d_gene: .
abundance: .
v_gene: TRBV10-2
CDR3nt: TGCGCCAGCAGTGTCGGGACAACTCACGAGCAGTACTTC
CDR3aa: CASSVGTTHEQYF

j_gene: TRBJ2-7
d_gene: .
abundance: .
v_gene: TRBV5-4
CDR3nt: TGTGCCAGCAGCTTCTTCCAGGACTCATCCTACGAGCAGTACTTC
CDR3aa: CASSFFQDSSYEQYF

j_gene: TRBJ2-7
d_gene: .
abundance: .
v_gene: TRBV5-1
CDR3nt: TGCGCCAGCAGCTTGGCTCCTGACGAGCAGTACTTC
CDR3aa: CASSLAPDEQYF